The rows below give T cell receptor beta chains drawn from one sample of a study of CD8 T cells in Susac syndrome. TCRdb reprocessed the immunoSEQ multiplex PCR reads via MiXCR and lists one record per CDR3 protein. The profile shows around 130,000 distinct CDR3 sequences, under 96% of them singletons. Sequencing used CD4+ T cells from PBMCs. These receptor sequences come from a human donor with Susac syndrome. Each CDR3 is given with its conserved first and last residue. Each record gives: D gene, clone size, V gene, J gene, CDR3 DNA, CDR3 protein. D genes are given only for firm matches. The size of a clone is reported for some rows only, either as once, few or many, or as a class for expanded clones.

>TRBD2|.|TRBV20-1|TRBJ2-1
TGCAGTGCCCCGGCCACCACTAGCGGGAGGGGCCATGAGCAGTTCTTC
CSAPATTSGRGHEQFF
>.|.|TRBV6-5|TRBJ2-5
TGTGCCAGCAGTTACGCGCGTGATCGGACCCAGTACTTC
CASSYARDRTQYF
>TRBD1|few|TRBV4-1|TRBJ1-4
TGCGCCAGCAGCCTTTCCGGGACAGGGGGTGAAAAACTGTTTTTT
CASSLSGTGGEKLFF
>.|.|TRBV18|TRBJ2-2
TGTGCCAGCTCACCACGGTTGAACACCGGGGAGCTGTTTTTT
CASSPRLNTGELFF
>TRBD1|.|TRBV19|TRBJ2-1
TGTGCCAGTGGGGGACAGGTCCCCTACAATGAGCAGTTCTTC
CASGGQVPYNEQFF
>.|.|TRBV6-1|TRBJ1-4
TGTGCCAGCAGTGGAGGAAGGAGGGGGAATGAAAAACTGTTTTTT
CASSGGRRGNEKLFF
>TRBD1|.|TRBV14|TRBJ2-5
TGTGCCAGCAGCCTGGACAGGATTAAGACCCAGTACTTC
CASSLDRIKTQYF
>TRBD2|.|TRBV9|TRBJ2-1
TGTGCCAGCAGCGTAACAGGGACTAGCGGCGGCCCCCTGCAGTTCTTC
CASSVTGTSGGPLQFF
>TRBD2|.|TRBV4-2|TRBJ2-1
TGTGCCAGCAGCCAACCTCGGGCGCGGGAGGCGAATGAGCAGTTCTTC
CASSQPRAREANEQFF
>.|.|TRBV6-6|TRBJ2-7
TGTGCCAGCAGGCCGGCGGTTTACTACGAGCAGTACTTC
CASRPAVYYEQYF
>.|once|TRBV15|TRBJ2-7
TGTGCCACCAGCAGTACAATTGACTCCTACGAGCAGTACTTC
CATSSTIDSYEQYF
>TRBD2|.|TRBV20-1|TRBJ2-7
TGCAGTGCCAAAGGACTAGCGGAGCTCTACGAGCAGTACTTC
CSAKGLAELYEQYF
>TRBD1|.|TRBV12-3/TRBV12-4|TRBJ1-1
TGTGCCAGCAGTCCGAGGACAGGGAACACTGAAGCTTTCTTT
CASSPRTGNTEAFF
>.|.|TRBV12-3/TRBV12-4|TRBJ1-3
TGTGCCAGCAGTTTTCTAGGGGGTTCCGGAAACACCATATATTTT
CASSFLGGSGNTIYF
>TRBD2|.|TRBV30|TRBJ2-3
TGTGCCTGGAGTGGGACTAGCCAAGATACGCAGTATTTT
CAWSGTSQDTQYF
>.|.|TRBV3-1|TRBJ1-2
TGTGCCAGCAGCCTCCAGGACAGAATGTATGGCTACACCTTC
CASSLQDRMYGYTF
>.|.|TRBV20-1|TRBJ1-2
TGCAGTGCTGATAAGGACGGCTCCAGGGATGGCTACACCTTC
CSADKDGSRDGYTF
>.|.|TRBV12-3/TRBV12-4|TRBJ2-1
TGTGCCAGCAGTAGCGGGTCCTCCTACAATGAGCAGTTCTTC
CASSSGSSYNEQFF
>.|once|TRBV19|TRBJ1-5
TGTGCCAGTAGTATAGTGGAACGCAATCAGCCCCAGCATTTT
CASSIVERNQPQHF
>.|.|TRBV3-1|TRBJ2-3
TGTGCCAGCAGCCAAGGAAGGCGGGACAGCACAGATACGCAGTATTTT
CASSQGRRDSTDTQYF
>TRBD2|.|TRBV14|TRBJ2-2
TGTGCCAGCAGGGCCAGCGGGAGTGGAACCGGGGAGCTGTTTTTT
CASRASGSGTGELFF
>TRBD2|.|TRBV5-6|TRBJ2-5
TGTGCCAGCAGCTTGGGGCGACTAGCGATAGAGACCCAGTACTTC
CASSLGRLAIETQYF
>.|.|TRBV28|TRBJ1-2
TGTGCCAGCAGTTCGTCCAACTATGGCTACACCTTC
CASSSSNYGYTF
>TRBD2|.|TRBV11-2|TRBJ2-7
TGTGCCAGCAGCTTTGCTTTGGGGGGGGGCTACGAGCAGTACTTC
CASSFALGGGYEQYF